This TCR beta chain was identified during a study of cytomegalovirus exposure and HLA in healthy donors. A multiplex PCR was run with 60 Vbeta primers and 13 Jbeta primers. The repertoire was sequenced with immunoSEQ multiplex PCR; TCRdb's copy has only in-frame clones and lacks some. The sample holds approximately 150,000 clones, around 80% seen once. The study, taken as a whole, reports: A later look showed TCR association rates differing by HLA locus, highest for DRB1 and lowest for HLA-C.

A remark on this clone: Its antigen is not known.

Everyone who donated was a healthy bone marrow donor. Whereas donors were nominally healthy upon sampling, unrecorded immune exposures were probable. This receptor was taken from a female donor in good health and CMV-seronegative. The material sequenced was PBMCs.

Here the CDR3 DNA reads TGTGCCAGCAGCCCCGATGTGAAGACGGAGGGCTACACCTTC. Its protein is CASSPDVKTEGYTF. The V call is TRBV7-9, the J call TRBJ1-2; D ambiguous. The germline gives CDR1 SEHNR, CDR2 FQNEAQ (reference sequence). The CDR3 consists of 14 residues. V was shortened by 5 bases and J by 8 bases, with 18 bases between the two germline ends. Full variable domain (missing parts from reference TRBV7-9 and TRBJ1-2): DTGVSQNPRHKITKRGQNVTFRCDPISEHNRLYWYRQTLGQGPEFLTYFQNEAQLEKSRLLSDRFSAERPKGSFSTLEIQRTEQGDSAMYLCASSPDVKTEGYTFGSGTRLTVV.